This record looks at one TCR beta chain sequence and its context. Individuals drawn from approximately 22 US areas were roughly 18 to 89 years old. Assignment of participants to cohorts was predicated upon participant-reported clinical history. The method was immunoSEQ multiplex PCR; TCRdb's version includes in-frame clones alone and lacks a portion of them. The sample lists around 450,000 clones, approximately 86% occurring once. The data were taken from a study of blood T cell repertoires in COVID-19. Study in general: Some COVID-19 samples were acute and others convalescent; all came from the United States, Italy and Spain. Sources were T cells, B-cell-depleted T cells, or PBMCs; the material itself was cDNA or gDNA.

In germline, CDR1 is SGHTA, CDR2 FQGNSA. The CDR3 length is 14 residues. Trimming took off 3 bases at V and 1 base at J, with 9 bases between the two ends. The chain links TRBV7-2 to TRBJ2-5, with D uncertain. Source material: PBMCs or T cells enriched from blood (not recorded which). The sequence derives from a woman in her late teens or twenties who had recovered from COVID-19. This CDR3 reads CASSFQRGQETQYF. CDR3 in DNA: TGTGCCAGCAGCTTCCAGCGCGGCCAAGAGACCCAGTACTTC.